This T cell receptor (beta chain) was retrieved from a study of human T cells and chemical hapten exposure. Study conclusions and caveats: PT1 expanded TCR numbers rose with patch test score. TCRs whose frequency exceeded 1 in 1000 remained the same following DPC sensitization.

Trimming cost V 4 bases and J 7 bases; bases outside gene matches: 9. CDR1 SGHAT and CDR2 FQNNGV come from the germline V gene. CDR3 size: 15 residues. Noted time point: patch test 2, 6 weeks after DPC sensitization. The treatment is: therapeutic diphenylcyclopropenone sensitization with weekly scalp DPC. Total RNA was extracted from unfractionated whole blood. Every donor had alopecia and was 18 to 70 years old; all were suitable for DPC. Per the original data handling: Samples held a median of approximately 96,000 TCRs, range about 23,224–700,000. TCRdb analysed the RACE reads with MiXCR anew, one entry per CDR3 protein. The V and J calls reflect TCRdb's pipeline rather than the authors' work. The table shows approximately 46,000 distinct CDR3 sequences, with approximately 9.5% occurring only once. On this clonotype itself: Its antigen is as yet unknown.

This receptor was taken from a woman in her thirties with alopecia areata. Some clones in this sample may be carry-over from other donors' samples. The sample was whole blood, taken in connection with sensitization to the hapten diphenylcyclopropenone (DPC). V and J are TRBV11-2 and TRBJ2-2; TRBD1 agrees at 7 bases. The chain's CDR3 is CASSSSDRSDGELFF. CDR3 bases: TGTGCCAGCAGCTCATCGGACAGGTCCGACGGGGAGCTGTTTTTT.